Following are 10 T cell receptor beta chains from one sample sequenced in a study of cytomegalovirus exposure and HLA in healthy donors. The PCR had 60 Vbeta and 13 Jbeta primers. Produced via immunoSEQ multiplex PCR; TCRdb's table is partial and in-frame only. The sample includes fewer than 150,000 clones, about 80% of them seen just once. Sequencing used PBMCs. These receptors all stem from a woman between 25 and 40 years old in good health and CMV-seropositive.

The chain has TRBV2 and TRBJ2-1; D not resolved. CDR1 and CDR2 (germline): SNHLY, FYNNEI. V was cut by 5 bases and J by 3 bases, with 11 bases left in between. CDR3 length: 14 residues. The CDR3 loop reads CASSPARSYNEQFF. DNA for the CDR3: TGTGCCAGCAGTCCCGCTCGTAGCTACAATGAGCAGTTCTTC.

As to this clone: The sample carries other DNA sequences with the same CDR3. The DNA for the CDR3 is TGCAGCGTTATGGGACTAGCGGGCGACGAGCAGTACTTC. Its translation: CSVMGLAGDEQYF. V is TRBV29-1 and J is TRBJ2-7, with 12 bases fitting TRBD2. Germline values: CDR1 SQVTM, CDR2 ANQGSEA. V lost 5 bases, J lost 5 bases, and 4 bases stayed unmatched. There are 13 residues in the CDR3.

The J gene is TRBJ2-3, the V gene TRBV7-3; D is perhaps TRBD2 (5 bases). CDR1 is SGHTA, CDR2 FQGTGA, per germline. CDR3 length: 14 amino acids. V was cut by 2 bases and J by 9 bases, with 15 bases left in between. This chain's CDR3 is CASSLDARGNTQYF. The DNA for the CDR3 is TGTGCCAGCAGCTTAGACGCTCGGGGAAACACGCAGTATTTT. The variable domain in full, with the rest retrieved from reference TRBV7-3 and TRBJ2-3, is GAGVSQTPSNKVTEKGKYVELRCDPISGHTALYWYRQSLGQGPEFLIYFQGTGAADDSGLPNDRFFAVRPEGSVSTLKIQRTERGDSAVYLCASSLDARGNTQYFGPGTRLTVL.

The V gene is TRBV28, the J gene TRBJ1-1; D may be TRBD1 (6 bases). Germline V gives CDR1 MDHEN, CDR2 SYDVKM. Between the trimmed V and J ends, which lost 8 bases and 4 bases, there was a span of 23 bases. CDR3 size: 16 residues. The CDR3 DNA follows: TGTGCCAGCGGCGTCCAGCGGACAGACTGGGGCACTGAAGCTTTCTTT. Residues: CASGVQRTDWGTEAFF.

The rearrangement links TRBV5-1 to TRBJ2-1; 13 bases map to TRBD2. Germline trimming cut 3 bases from V and 0 bases from J; bases unmatched to any gene: 3. CDR1 and CDR2 (germline): SGHRS, YFSETQ. The CDR3 has 17 amino acids. This CDR3 is CASSSGLAGSSYNEQFF. As DNA, the CDR3 is TGCGCCAGCAGCTCGGGACTAGCGGGGAGCTCCTACAATGAGCAGTTCTTC.

The chain uses TRBV6-1 and TRBJ2-4; the D gene is possibly TRBD2 (7 bases). CDR1 is MNHNS, CDR2 SASEGT, per germline. This CDR3 has 15 residues. Trimming shortened V by 3 bases and J by 6 bases, and 15 bases separated the two germline ends. The CDR3 loop reads CASSEGGPGGNIQYF. In DNA, the CDR3 is TGTGCCAGCAGTGAGGGGGGCCCGGGGGGAAACATTCAGTACTTC.

The gene calls are TRBV18 and TRBJ1-1, with D maybe TRBD1 (5 bases). V dropped 3 bases and J dropped 3 bases, with 14 bases sitting between them. This CDR3 contains 15 residues. CDR1 and CDR2 from the germline V gene are KGHSH and LQKENI. CDR3 loop: CASSPWGGKDTEAFF. CDR3 bases: TGTGCCAGCTCACCCTGGGGGGGAAAGGACACTGAAGCTTTCTTT.

This clone was counted a single time. The chain joins TRBV6-5 to TRBJ2-7; the match to TRBD1 covers 8 bases. The CDR3 length is 15 residues. Germline V gene data show CDR1 as MNHEY and CDR2 as SVGAGI. Trimming took 6 bases from V and 4 from J; bases not matched to a gene: 11. CDR3 protein: CASSYRTGPSYEQYF. In DNA form, the CDR3 reads TGTGCCAGCAGCTATCGGACAGGGCCGTCGTACGAGCAGTACTTC.

J is TRBJ2-5 and V is TRBV7-8; D is possibly TRBD2 (5 bases). The J call may be mistaken, given a closer DNA end match to TRBJ2-7. This CDR3 spans 13 amino acids. CDR1 is SGHVS and CDR2 is FQNEAQ in the germline V gene. The CDR3, as DNA: TGTGCCAGCAGCTTTGGACGGGACTACGAGCAGTACTTC. Protein sequence: CASSFGRDYEQYF.

The chain recombines TRBV25-1 with TRBJ1-3, with D unclear. The germline V and J ends were trimmed by 8 bases and 0 bases, with 8 bases remaining between them. The CDR3 has 13 amino acids. Germline CDR1 MGHDK, CDR2 SYGVNS. The CDR3 protein is CASRDLSGNTIYF. The DNA for the CDR3 is TGTGCCAGCCGGGATCTCTCTGGAAACACCATATATTTT.